This T cell receptor beta chain originates from a study of T cells after posttransplantation cyclophosphamide. CDR3 size: 13 residues. CDR1 is LNHDA, CDR2 SQIVND, per germline (reference sequence). V was clipped by 10 bases and J by 3 bases, with 15 bases between them. This related bone marrow graft donor gave peripheral blood on the day of marrow donation. Whole-study findings and limits: After PTCy, TRB diversity resembled that of CNI/methotrexate controls. Later post-transplant blood repertoires were often dominated by donor CD8+ memory clones.

This clone was detected many times. Its target is not known. The repertoire was sequenced with immunoSEQ multiplex PCR; TCRdb's copy has only in-frame clones and lacks some. This repertoire holds some 50,000 clones, and none appear only once. The V gene is TRBV19, the J gene TRBJ1-1; possible D gene TRBD1, 6 bases. The sequence derives from a man aged 35-49 years in good health, CMV-negative, and a related stem cell transplant donor. Source material: PBMCs. DNA of the CDR3: TGTGCCACAAGCGGGACAATGGACACTGAAGCTTTCTTT. Its protein is CATSGTMDTEAFF.